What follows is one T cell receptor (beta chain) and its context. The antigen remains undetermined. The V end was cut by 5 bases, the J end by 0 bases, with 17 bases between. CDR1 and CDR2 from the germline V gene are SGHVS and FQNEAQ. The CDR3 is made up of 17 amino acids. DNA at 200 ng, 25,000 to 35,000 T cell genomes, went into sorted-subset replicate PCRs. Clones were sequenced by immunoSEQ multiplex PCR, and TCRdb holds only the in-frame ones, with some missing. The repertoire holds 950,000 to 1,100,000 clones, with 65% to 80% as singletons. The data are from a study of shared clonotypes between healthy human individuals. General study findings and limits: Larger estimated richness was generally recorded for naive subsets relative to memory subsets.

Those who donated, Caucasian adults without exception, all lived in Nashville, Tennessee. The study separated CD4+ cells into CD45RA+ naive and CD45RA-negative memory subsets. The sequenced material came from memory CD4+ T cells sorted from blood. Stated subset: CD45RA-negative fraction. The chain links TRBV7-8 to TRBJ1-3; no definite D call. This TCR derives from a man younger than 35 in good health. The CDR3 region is CASSLWTSVSSGNTIYF. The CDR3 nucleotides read TGTGCCAGCAGCCTATGGACGTCTGTAAGCTCTGGAAACACCATATATTTT.